The present T cell receptor (beta chain) was sequenced within a study of cytomegalovirus exposure and HLA in healthy donors. The PCR made use of 60 Vbeta and 13 Jbeta primers. The data were produced by immunoSEQ multiplex PCR, yet TCRdb's version contains in-frame clones alone and is incomplete. Here the sample spans about 140,000 clones, 80% being singletons. On this clone: No antigen is known for it.

Study conclusions and caveats: Several top significant clusters appeared, in a later analysis, to be linked to common viral pathogens. The study reported that TCR beta sequences accurately predicted HLA-A and HLA-B alleles in most subjects. Serostatus for CMV was the only available immune exposure information.

This CDR3 is 15 amino acids long. CDR1 SGDLS and CDR2 YYNGEE come from the germline V gene. V shed 0 bases and J 4 bases; nucleotides not matched to a gene: 4. The rearrangement links TRBV9 to TRBJ2-5, with TRBD1 identical over 9 bases. Sequenced: PBMCs. The sequence came from a man aged 35-49 years in good health and CMV-seropositive. The CDR3 nucleotides read TGTGCCAGCAGCGTAGAGGACAGGGGAACAGAGACCCAGTACTTC. Translated, it gives CASSVEDRGTETQYF.